This T cell receptor (beta chain) came from a study of response to subunit inactivated influenza vaccine. In the case of this clonotype: Its antigen is undetermined.

The CDR3 totals 15 residues. The V gene lost 5 bases and the J gene lost 2 bases, with 16 bases spanning the gap. CDR1 is DFQATT and CDR2 is SNEGSKA in the germline V gene (reference sequence). Findings and caveats of the study: The authors put forward the suggestion that each seasonal influenza vaccination may bring in only a limited number of new T cells.

Each CDR3 protein gets one entry after TCRdb re-called the RT-PCR reads with MiXCR. This repertoire shows about 650,000 distinct CDR3 sequences, less than 15% found once; its top ten account for roughly 7.2%. The source of this sequence is a middle-aged man who received an inactivated influenza vaccine. The sample consisted of PBMCs from blood, taken roughly 15 days before vaccination. The rearrangement joins TRBV20-1 to TRBJ2-1; D perhaps matches TRBD2 (5 bases). DNA for the CDR3: TGCAGTGCTCGATCGGCGGGCTTCGCCTACAATGAGCAGTTCTTC. Translation gives CSARSAGFAYNEQFF.